Presented here are 3 T cell receptor beta chains from one specimen sequenced in a study of T cells after yellow fever vaccination. TCRdb fed the 5' RACE reads into MiXCR, producing one record per CDR3 protein. The sample includes fewer than 450,000 distinct CDR3 sequences, 11% of them seen just once. The sequences come from PBMCs, collected on the day of the first yellow fever vaccination. The source is a man between 18 and 29 years old who received the YFV17D yellow fever vaccine.

This clonotype appeared many times. The chain carries TRBV12-3 or TRBV12-4 and TRBJ2-3; 8 bases align to TRBD1. The CDR3 spans 16 residues. Losses at the gene ends were 6 bases for V and 3 bases for J; bases not matched to a gene: 11. CDR3 region: CASSPRTGKATDTQYF. The CDR3, as DNA: TGTGCCAGCAGCCCCAGGACAGGGAAAGCGACAGATACGCAGTATTTT.

This clonotype has only a few counts. V and J are TRBV7-2 and TRBJ2-1; D might be TRBD1 (6 bases). Germline V gene sequence: CDR1 SGHTA, CDR2 FQGNSA. This CDR3 region has 13 residues. V dropped 4 bases and J dropped 6 bases, with 10 bases sitting between them. CDR3 sequence (DNA): TGTGCCAGCAGCTCAACAGGGTCCAATGAGCAGTTCTTC. Amino acids: CASSSTGSNEQFF.

This clonotype was found a few times. This chain joins TRBV7-3 and TRBJ1-3, with unresolved D. Per germline, CDR1 SGHTA and CDR2 FQGTGA. The CDR3 length is 17 residues. V was shortened by 1 base and J by 0 bases, with 13 bases between the two germline ends. The CDR3 reads CASSLNMARFSGNTIYF. CDR3 bases: TGTGCCAGCAGCTTAAATATGGCCCGGTTCTCTGGAAACACCATATATTTT.